The 29 T cell receptor beta chains reported below all come from one sample, sequenced in a study of T-cell reconstitution after alpha-beta-depleted transplantation in children. Library preparation (for TCRbeta) was performed with unique molecular identifiers. TCRdb re-derived calls from the PCR reads in MiXCR, one entry per CDR3 protein. Of 500,000 to 600,000 distinct CDR3 sequences in the sample, approximately 32% are singletons; the top ten hold under 3%. This material consisted of PBMCs from the stem cell graft donor, taken from the stem cell graft. Receptors were obtained from a human donor who donated a stem cell graft to a child with aplastic anemia.

V is TRBV4-1 and J is TRBJ1-3; D is uncertain. Germline CDR1 is MGHRA and CDR2 is YSYEKL. V lost 0 bases to trimming and J lost 0 bases, with 12 bases between them. This CDR3 comprises 17 residues. The chain's CDR3 is CASSQEWPAGSGNTIYF. The DNA for the CDR3 is TGCGCCAGCAGCCAAGAGTGGCCAGCGGGCTCTGGAAACACCATATATTTT.

CDR3 sequence (DNA): TGTGCCAGCAGCTTACGGCAGGGGGGAGGGGCCAACGTCCTGACTTTC. The encoded protein is CASSLRQGGGANVLTF. The rearrangement joins TRBV7-6 to TRBJ2-6, with D possibly matching TRBD1 (7 bases). CDR3 length: 16 amino acids. V lost 2 bases and J 4 bases, leaving 12 bases between the germline ends. The germline V gene has CDR1 SGHVS and CDR2 FNYEAQ.

This clonotype has just a few counts. This chain joins TRBV20-1 and TRBJ1-2; 7 nucleotides agree with TRBD1. Germline CDR1 reads DFQATT; CDR2 reads SNEGSKA (reference sequence). CDR3 size: 13 residues. V lost 7 bases and J lost 2; bases outside the gene matches: 7. CDR3 in DNA: TGCAGTGTCGCGGGACAGTCGAACTATGGCTACACCTTC. Protein: CSVAGQSNYGYTF.

This CDR3 is CASRSGNRVVQPQHF. In nucleotides, the CDR3 is TGTGCCAGCAGATCTGGGAACAGGGTGGTTCAGCCCCAGCATTTT. The rearrangement uses TRBV6-1 and TRBJ1-5; perhaps TRBD1 as D (6 bases). This CDR3 contains 15 residues. Per germline, CDR1 MNHNS and CDR2 SASEGT. V was cut by 6 bases and J by 6 bases, with 18 bases left in between.

Regarding this clonotype: One end of the junction varies from germline; a read error may be responsible. The chain has TRBV7-2 and TRBJ1-2; D unresolved. The germline V gene has CDR1 SGHTA and CDR2 FQGNSA. There are 12 residues in the CDR3. The CDR3 loop is CASSFVGYDYTF. In DNA, the CDR3 is TGTGCCAGCAGCTTCGTCGGATATGACTACACCTTC.

J is TRBJ1-1 and V is TRBV12-3 or TRBV12-4, with a tentative D call TRBD1 (6 bases). The CDR3 is made up of 14 amino acids. V gave up 5 bases and J gave up 4 bases, with 14 bases separating them. The CDR3 spells CASSVDRHTTEAFF. The CDR3 nucleotides read TGTGCCAGCAGTGTCGACAGGCACACCACTGAAGCTTTCTTT.

This chain joins TRBV29-1 and TRBJ2-2; TRBD2 is a possible D gene (5 bases). The V gene lost 3 bases and the J gene lost 2 bases, with 7 bases spanning the gap. Germline V lookup: CDR1 SQVTM, CDR2 ANQGSEA. This CDR3 is 13 amino acids long. CDR3 loop: CSVDPGNTGELFF. The DNA of the CDR3 is TGCAGCGTTGATCCGGGAAACACCGGGGAGCTGTTTTTT.

In this sample, this clonotype turned up a few times. The rearrangement joins TRBV6-1 to TRBJ2-2; TRBD1 agrees at 9 bases. V lost 7 bases, J lost 0 bases, and 3 bases stayed unmatched. Germline-derived CDR1 and CDR2 are MNHNS and SASEGT. There are 15 residues in the CDR3. As DNA, the CDR3 is TGTGCCAGCAAGGACAGGGGCTCGAACACCGGGGAGCTGTTTTTT. This encodes CASKDRGSNTGELFF.

The chain's CDR3 is CASNPGRRYSGYTF. The CDR3 DNA follows: TGTGCCAGCAACCCGGGGCGGAGGTACAGTGGCTACACCTTC. The rearrangement uses TRBV6-2 or TRBV6-3 and TRBJ1-2; D is possibly TRBD1 (5 bases). The germline CDR1 and CDR2 sequences are MNHEY and SVGEGT. CDR3 size: 14 residues. Trimming stripped 7 bases from V and 7 bases from J, with 19 bases between.

The J gene is TRBJ2-1, the V gene TRBV15; D unresolved. The CDR3 is 15 amino acids. CDR1 LNHNV and CDR2 YYDKDF come from the germline V gene (reference sequence). With 6 bases removed from V and 2 bases from J, the gap between germline ends came to 14 bases. CDR3 nucleotides: TGTGCCACCAGGCTACCAGGCCCCCCCTACAATGAGCAGTTCTTC. Translation: CATRLPGPPYNEQFF.

The chain employs TRBV7-2 and TRBJ2-2; TRBD2 agrees at 12 bases. The germline CDR1 and CDR2 sequences are SGHTA and FQGNSA. Trimming cost V 5 bases and J 2 bases; bases outside gene matches: 9. The CDR3 length is 18 residues. CDR3 region: CASSVRGLAGQNTGELFF. CDR3 DNA sequence: TGTGCCAGCAGCGTTCGCGGACTAGCGGGACAAAACACCGGGGAGCTGTTTTTT.

The chain carries TRBV7-8 and TRBJ2-2; D is ambiguous. V was clipped by 4 bases and J by 0 bases, with 9 bases between them. The germline gives CDR1 SGHVS, CDR2 FQNEAQ. This CDR3 is built from 15 residues. CDR3 coding DNA: TGTGCCAGCAGCTACACCCGCTCGAACACCGGGGAGCTGTTTTTT. It is translated as CASSYTRSNTGELFF.

The sample holds a few counts of this clonotype. J is TRBJ2-1 and V is TRBV7-7; a weak D match, TRBD2 (6 bases). Germline loops: CDR1 SSHAT, CDR2 FNYEAQ (reference sequence). There are 13 residues in the CDR3. Trimming stripped 5 bases from V and 10 bases from J, with 15 bases between. The CDR3 reads CASSRDFDGEQFF. CDR3 DNA: TGTGCCAGCAGCCGGGACTTCGATGGAGAGCAGTTCTTC.

The rearrangement links TRBV4-2 to TRBJ2-7; 8 bases are a match to TRBD2. Per germline, CDR1 LGHNA and CDR2 YNFKEQ. J was trimmed by 0 bases and V by 5 bases; bases with no gene match: 6. The CDR3 contains 15 residues. The CDR3 reads CASSSGGGSSYEQYF. In DNA, the CDR3 is TGTGCCAGCAGCAGCGGGGGTGGGAGCTCCTACGAGCAGTACTTC.

The chain employs TRBV7-2 and TRBJ1-5; 9 bases align to TRBD1. Trimming took 5 bases from V and 3 from J; bases not matched to a gene: 8. Germline CDR1 is SGHTA and CDR2 is FQGNSA. CDR3 size: 16 residues. The CDR3: CASSPATGGNNQPQHF. The CDR3 DNA follows: TGTGCCAGCAGCCCGGCGACAGGGGGGAACAATCAGCCCCAGCATTTT.

CDR3 residues: CSARDLETGRGQNEQFF. The CDR3 region has the DNA TGCAGTGCTAGAGATCTCGAGACTGGGAGGGGCCAGAATGAGCAGTTCTTC. This rearrangement joins TRBV20-1 to TRBJ2-1, with 7 bases that match TRBD2. The CDR3 contains 17 residues. CDR1 is DFQATT and CDR2 is SNEGSKA in the germline V gene (reference sequence). V dropped 0 bases and J dropped 7; count of bases not matched to a gene: 15.

The V call is TRBV4-1, the J call TRBJ1-2; 7 nucleotides match TRBD1. This CDR3 has 15 amino acids. CDR1 is MGHRA, CDR2 YSYEKL, per germline. Trimming removed 0 bases from V and 8 bases from J; junction bases left unmatched: 9. In DNA form, the CDR3 reads TGCGCCAGCAGCCAAGAAAGACAGGGCGGTCACGGCTACACCTTC. This sequence encodes CASSQERQGGHGYTF.

This rearrangement joins TRBV23-1 to TRBJ2-7, with D possibly matching TRBD1 (6 bases). TRBV23-1 is placed among ORFs of uncertain function. The CDR3 consists of 16 residues. V was trimmed by 3 bases and J by 8 bases, leaving 23 bases between them. The CDR3 reads CASSHKSLQGIDQQYF. The CDR3 nucleotides read TGCGCCAGCAGTCATAAATCTTTGCAGGGGATTGATCAGCAGTACTTC.

This clonotype was observed a few times. The chain couples TRBV7-2 to TRBJ2-3; 15 bases are shared with TRBD2. Germline assignment: CDR1 SGHTA and CDR2 FQGNSA. There are 17 residues in the CDR3. Trimming removed 3 bases from V and 5 bases from J; junction bases left unmatched: 6. The CDR3: CASSFWTSGRAEDTQYF. The CDR3 nucleotides read TGTGCCAGCAGCTTTTGGACTAGCGGGAGGGCCGAAGATACGCAGTATTTT. The full variable domain, completed using reference TRBV7-2 and TRBJ2-3, is GAGVSQSPSNKVTEKGKDVELRCDPISGHTALYWYRQSLGQGLEFLIYFQGNSAPDKSGLPSDRFSAERTGGSVSTLTIQRTQQEDSAVYLCASSFWTSGRAEDTQYFGPGTRLTVL.

There are a few counts of this clonotype. This sequence joins TRBV29-1 and TRBJ1-1, with 7 positions matching TRBD1. This CDR3 comprises 13 residues. Germline-derived CDR1 and CDR2 are SQVTM and ANQGSEA. J was trimmed by 1 base and V by 7 bases; bases with no gene match: 6. CDR3 loop: CSGRGQRNTEAFF. The DNA of the CDR3 is TGCAGCGGGAGGGGACAGAGGAACACTGAAGCTTTCTTT. Filled out from reference TRBV29-1 and TRBJ1-1, the complete variable domain reads SAVISQKPSRDICQRGTSLTIQCQVDSQVTMMFWYRQQPGQSLTLIATANQGSEATYESGFVIDKFPISRPNLTFSTLTVSNMSPEDSSIYLCSGRGQRNTEAFFGQGTRLTVV.

The chain couples TRBV5-1 to TRBJ2-2, with D perhaps TRBD1 or TRBD2 (5 bases each). V lost 0 bases and J lost 0, with 9 bases in between. CDR3 length: 16 amino acids. CDR1 and CDR2 (germline): SGHRS, YFSETQ. CDR3 nucleotide sequence: TGCGCCAGCAGCTTGGTAGGGGACCCGAACACCGGGGAGCTGTTTTTT. Protein sequence: CASSLVGDPNTGELFF.

This clonotype was observed a few times. The rearrangement links TRBV12-3 or TRBV12-4 to TRBJ2-3; D is unclear. The CDR3 has 14 amino acids. V lost 5 bases, J lost 4 bases, and 13 bases lay in between. The CDR3 is CASSRPTEPDTQYF. The CDR3 region has the DNA TGTGCCAGCAGTCGACCCACGGAACCAGATACGCAGTATTTT.

The chain carries TRBV14 and TRBJ1-2; no clear D. Trimming left V 1 base short and J 4 bases short, with 10 bases between. This CDR3 spans 14 amino acids. Germline CDR1 SGHDN, CDR2 FVKESK. The CDR3 sequence is CASSQGHIPYGYTF. The CDR3 bases are TGTGCCAGCAGCCAAGGGCATATCCCCTATGGCTACACCTTC.

Of note for this clonotype: A read error may explain this, as a much larger clone is one base away. The genes are TRBV9 and TRBJ1-1, with unresolved D. Germline loops: CDR1 SGDLS, CDR2 YYNGEE. Trimming pared 7 bases from V and 1 base from J, leaving 11 bases between. There are 13 residues in the CDR3. CDR3 nucleotides: TGTGCCAGCTCTGGGTGGGAGAACACTGAAGCTTTCTTT. It is translated as CASSGWENTEAFF. Full variable domain (outside the CDR3, taken from reference TRBV9 and TRBJ1-1): DSGVTQTPKHLITATGQRVTLRCSPRSGDLSVYWYQQSLDQGLQFLIQYYNGEERAKGNILERFSAQQFPDLHSELNLSSLELGDSALYFCASSGWENTEAFFGQGTRLTVV.

The genes are TRBV7-2 and TRBJ2-3; no reliable D call. The CDR3 totals 14 residues. Between the trimmed V and J ends, which lost 3 bases and 6 bases, there was a span of 13 bases. Germline CDR1 SGHTA, CDR2 FQGNSA. Here the CDR3 DNA reads TGTGCCAGCAGCTTTGGGCCGCAGCAGGATACGCAGTATTTT. Translation: CASSFGPQQDTQYF.

This chain uses TRBV5-1 with TRBJ1-1; weak D call: TRBD1 (6 bases). The V gene's germline CDR1 is SGHRS and CDR2 YFSETQ. Trimming took off 5 bases at V and 1 base at J, with 12 bases between the two ends. There are 14 residues in the CDR3. The DNA of the CDR3 is TGCGCCAGCAGTCGGACAGTTCAGAACACTGAAGCTTTCTTT. Translation gives CASSRTVQNTEAFF.

The count of this clonotype is one. The chain uses TRBV5-1 and TRBJ1-4; D ambiguous. V was cut by 5 bases and J by 7 bases, with 18 bases left in between. The CDR3 extends over 15 amino acids. Germline CDR1 SGHRS, CDR2 YFSETQ. For the CDR3, the DNA is TGCGCCAGCAGTTCCGAAGGGCTCGGCGGTGAAAAACTGTTTTTT. Amino acid sequence: CASSSEGLGGEKLFF.

The CDR3 sequence: CASSPREGLYNEQFF. The CDR3 coding sequence is TGTGCCAGCAGCCCCCGGGAGGGCCTCTACAATGAGCAGTTCTTC. This sequence joins TRBV7-7 and TRBJ2-1, with TRBD2 matching 8 bases. J was trimmed by 3 bases and V by 5 bases; bases with no gene match: 6. This CDR3 is built from 15 residues. Germline values: CDR1 SSHAT, CDR2 FNYEAQ (reference sequence).

The chain uses TRBV11-2 and TRBJ2-7; either TRBD1 or TRBD2 may fit D (5 bases each). This CDR3 contains 14 residues. V lost 8 bases and J lost 0, with 14 bases in between. Germline assignment: CDR1 SGHAT and CDR2 FQNNGV. In DNA, the CDR3 is TGTGCCAGCGGGACGTCAAGCGGCTCCTACGAGCAGTACTTC. Protein: CASGTSSGSYEQYF.